This T cell receptor beta chain stems from a study of radiotherapy plus CTLA-4 blockade in lung cancer. For the study at large: There were objective responses in 18% of patients, and roughly 32% had disease control. Notes on the study in general: Early shifts in blood T cell clones, with interferon-beta, reportedly predicted response best.

Germline-derived CDR1 and CDR2 are SGHRS and YFSETQ. The V and J ends lost 6 bases and 2 bases, in that order; junction bases with no gene match: 13. This CDR3 is built from 17 residues. TCRdb keeps only in-frame clones here, not all; method: immunoSEQ multiplex PCR. The table includes 100,000 to 150,000 clones, approximately 80% detected once. Note on this clone: As yet, its antigen is unknown.

This receptor was taken from a human donor with non-small cell lung cancer who had a partial response to radiotherapy plus ipilimumab. The V gene is TRBV5-1, the J gene TRBJ2-1, with 8 bases fitting TRBD1. Sequencing used peripheral blood, obtained from a patient treated with radiotherapy plus ipilimumab. The CDR3 coding sequence is TGCGCCAGCAACAAGGGACAGGCCAGTCTTACCTACAATGAGCAGTTCTTC. Protein sequence: CASNKGQASLTYNEQFF. Based on the CDR3 plus reference TRBV5-1 and TRBJ2-1, the full variable domain is KAGVTQTPRYLIKTRGQQVTLSCSPISGHRSVSWYQQTPGQGLQFLFEYFSETQRNKGNFPGRFSGRQFSNSRSEMNVSTLELGDSALYLCASNKGQASLTYNEQFFGPGTRLTVL.